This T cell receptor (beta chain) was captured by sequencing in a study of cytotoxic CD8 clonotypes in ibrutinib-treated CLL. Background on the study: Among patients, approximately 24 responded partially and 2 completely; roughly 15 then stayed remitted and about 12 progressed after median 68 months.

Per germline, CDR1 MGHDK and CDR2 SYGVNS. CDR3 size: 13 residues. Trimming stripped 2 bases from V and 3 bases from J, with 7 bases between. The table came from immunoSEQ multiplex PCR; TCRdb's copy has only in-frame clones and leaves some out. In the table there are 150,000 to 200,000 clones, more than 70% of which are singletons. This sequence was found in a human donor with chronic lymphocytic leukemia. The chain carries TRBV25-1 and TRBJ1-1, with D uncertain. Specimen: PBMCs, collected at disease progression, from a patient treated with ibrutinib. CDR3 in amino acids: CASSENLYTEAFF. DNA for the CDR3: TGTGCCAGCAGTGAAAACCTGTACACTGAAGCTTTCTTT.